This T cell receptor (beta chain) was captured in a study of blood T cell repertoires in COVID-19. This clone was recorded a few times. Assay used: immunoSEQ multiplex PCR; TCRdb lists only in-frame clones, some missing. The table records roughly 300,000 clones, 87% of them present only once. Germline V gives CDR1 SGHVS, CDR2 FQNEAQ. Trimming took 0 bases from V and 10 from J, leaving 15 bases between them. The CDR3 sequence is 14 residues long. The clonotype comes from a woman aged 30 to 39 who had recovered from COVID-19. V and J are TRBV7-8 and TRBJ1-1, with D perhaps matching TRBD1 (6 bases). Sample: PBMCs or T cells enriched from blood (not recorded which). This CDR3 reads CASSLATGRVGAFF. CDR3 nucleotide sequence: TGTGCCAGCAGCTTAGCGACAGGCCGGGTGGGAGCTTTCTTT.